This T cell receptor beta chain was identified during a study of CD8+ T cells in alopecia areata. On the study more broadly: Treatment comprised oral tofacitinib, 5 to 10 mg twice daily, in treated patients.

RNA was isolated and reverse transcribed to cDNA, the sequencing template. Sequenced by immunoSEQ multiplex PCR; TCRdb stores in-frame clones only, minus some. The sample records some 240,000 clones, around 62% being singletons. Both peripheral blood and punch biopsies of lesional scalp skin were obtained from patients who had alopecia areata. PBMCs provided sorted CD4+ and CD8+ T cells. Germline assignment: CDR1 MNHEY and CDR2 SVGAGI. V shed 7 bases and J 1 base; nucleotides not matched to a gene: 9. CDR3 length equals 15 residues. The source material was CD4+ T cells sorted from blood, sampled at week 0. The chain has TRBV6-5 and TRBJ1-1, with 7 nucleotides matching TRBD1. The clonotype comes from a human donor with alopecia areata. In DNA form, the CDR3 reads TGTGCCAGCACCCCCGCCGGGACAGCGAACACTGAAGCTTTCTTT. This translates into CASTPAGTANTEAFF.